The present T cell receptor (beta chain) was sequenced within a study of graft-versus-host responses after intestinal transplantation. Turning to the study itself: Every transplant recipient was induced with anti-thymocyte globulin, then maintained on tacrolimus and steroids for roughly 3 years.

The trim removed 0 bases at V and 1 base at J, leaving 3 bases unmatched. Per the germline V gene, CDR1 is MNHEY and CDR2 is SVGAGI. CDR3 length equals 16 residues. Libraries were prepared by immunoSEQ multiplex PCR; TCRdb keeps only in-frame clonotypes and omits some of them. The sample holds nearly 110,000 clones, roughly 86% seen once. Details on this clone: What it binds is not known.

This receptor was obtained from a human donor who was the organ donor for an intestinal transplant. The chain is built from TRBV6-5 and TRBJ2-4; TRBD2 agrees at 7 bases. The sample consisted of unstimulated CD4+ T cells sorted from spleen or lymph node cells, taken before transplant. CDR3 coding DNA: TGTGCCAGCAGTTACTCAACCGGGAGGGCCAAAAACATTCAGTACTTC. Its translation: CASSYSTGRAKNIQYF.